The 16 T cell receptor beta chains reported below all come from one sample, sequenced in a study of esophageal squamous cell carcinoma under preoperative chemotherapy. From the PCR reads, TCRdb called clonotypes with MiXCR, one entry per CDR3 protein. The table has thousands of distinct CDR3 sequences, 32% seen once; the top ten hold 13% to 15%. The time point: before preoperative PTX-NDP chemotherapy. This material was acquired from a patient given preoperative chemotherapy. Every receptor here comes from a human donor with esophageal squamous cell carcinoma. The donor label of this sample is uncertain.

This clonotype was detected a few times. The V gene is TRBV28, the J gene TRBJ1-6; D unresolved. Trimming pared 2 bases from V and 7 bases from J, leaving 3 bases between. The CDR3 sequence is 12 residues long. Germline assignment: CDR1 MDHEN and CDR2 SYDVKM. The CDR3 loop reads CASSLLNSPLHF. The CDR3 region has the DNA TGTGCCAGCAGTTTACTGAATTCACCCCTCCACTTT.

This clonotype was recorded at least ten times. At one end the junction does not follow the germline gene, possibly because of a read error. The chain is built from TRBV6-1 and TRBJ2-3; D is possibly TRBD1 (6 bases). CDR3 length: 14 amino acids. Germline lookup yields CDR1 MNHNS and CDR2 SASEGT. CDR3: CASTETGNTDTQYF. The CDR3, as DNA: TGTGCCAGCACTGAAACAGGGAACACAGATACGCAGTATTTT.

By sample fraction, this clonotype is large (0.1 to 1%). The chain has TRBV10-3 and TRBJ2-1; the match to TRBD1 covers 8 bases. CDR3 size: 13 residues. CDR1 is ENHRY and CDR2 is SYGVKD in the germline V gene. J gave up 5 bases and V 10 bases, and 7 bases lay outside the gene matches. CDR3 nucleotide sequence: TGTGCCACCTTGGACAGGGAAAACAATGAGCAGTTCTTC. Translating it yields CATLDRENNEQFF.

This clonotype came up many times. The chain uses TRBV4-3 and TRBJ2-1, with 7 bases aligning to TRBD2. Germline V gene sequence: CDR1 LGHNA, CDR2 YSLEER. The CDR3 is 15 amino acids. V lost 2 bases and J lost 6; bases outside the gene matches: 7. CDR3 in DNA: TGCGCCAGCAGCCAACCGGGACTACTGGGCAATGAGCAGTTCTTC. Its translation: CASSQPGLLGNEQFF.

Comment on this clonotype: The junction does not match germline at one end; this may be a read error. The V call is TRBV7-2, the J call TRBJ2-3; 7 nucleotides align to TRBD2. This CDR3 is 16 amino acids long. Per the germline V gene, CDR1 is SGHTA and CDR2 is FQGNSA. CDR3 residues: CGSSPRGGRGTDTQYF. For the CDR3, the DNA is TGTGGCAGCAGCCCGCGGGGAGGGAGAGGGACAGATACGCAGTATTTT.

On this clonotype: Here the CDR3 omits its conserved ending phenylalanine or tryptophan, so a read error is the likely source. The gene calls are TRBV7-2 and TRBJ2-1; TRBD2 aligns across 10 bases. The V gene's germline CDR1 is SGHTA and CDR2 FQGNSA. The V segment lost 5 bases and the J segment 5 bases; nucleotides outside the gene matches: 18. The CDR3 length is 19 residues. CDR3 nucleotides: TGTGCCAGCAGCGCGCGTCTAGCGGGAGCTTTAGTGACCAACAATGAGCAGTTCTTG. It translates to CASSARLAGALVTNNEQFL.

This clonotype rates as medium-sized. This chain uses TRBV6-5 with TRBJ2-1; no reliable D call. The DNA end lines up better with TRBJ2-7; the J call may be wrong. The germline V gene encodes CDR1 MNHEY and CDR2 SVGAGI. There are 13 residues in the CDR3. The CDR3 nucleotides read TGTGCCAGCAGTTACAGGGAAATGAACGAGCAGTACTTC. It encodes CASSYREMNEQYF.

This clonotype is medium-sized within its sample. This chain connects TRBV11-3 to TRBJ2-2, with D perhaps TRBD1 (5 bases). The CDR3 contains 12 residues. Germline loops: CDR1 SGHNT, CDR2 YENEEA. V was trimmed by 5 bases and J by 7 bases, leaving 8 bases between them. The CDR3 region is CASSPRGGELFF. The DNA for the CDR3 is TGTGCCAGCAGCCCTAGGGGCGGGGAGCTGTTTTTT.

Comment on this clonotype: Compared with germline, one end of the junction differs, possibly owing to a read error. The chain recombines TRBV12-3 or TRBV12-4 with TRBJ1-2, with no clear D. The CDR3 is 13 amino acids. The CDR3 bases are TGTGCCAGCAGTCGCCGGCTTAACTATGGCCACACCTTC. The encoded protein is CASSRRLNYGHTF.

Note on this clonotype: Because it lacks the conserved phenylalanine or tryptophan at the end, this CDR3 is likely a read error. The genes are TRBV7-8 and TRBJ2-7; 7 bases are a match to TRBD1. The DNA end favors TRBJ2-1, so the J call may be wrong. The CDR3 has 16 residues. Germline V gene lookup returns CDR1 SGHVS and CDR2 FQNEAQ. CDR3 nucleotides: TGTGCGAGCAGCTTACAAGGACAGGCGAAAGACGAGGAGCAGTTCTGC. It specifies CASSLQGQAKDEEQFC.

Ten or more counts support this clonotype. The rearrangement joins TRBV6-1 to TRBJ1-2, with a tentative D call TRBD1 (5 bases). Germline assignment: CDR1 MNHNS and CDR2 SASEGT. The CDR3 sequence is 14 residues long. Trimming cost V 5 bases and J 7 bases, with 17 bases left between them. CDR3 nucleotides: TGTGCCAGCAGTAAAATAGGGACGGGAGGTGGCTACACCTTC. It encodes CASSKIGTGGGYTF.

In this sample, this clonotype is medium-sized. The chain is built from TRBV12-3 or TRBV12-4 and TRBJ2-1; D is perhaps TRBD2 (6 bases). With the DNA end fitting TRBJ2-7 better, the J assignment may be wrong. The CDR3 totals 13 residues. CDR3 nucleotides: TGTGCCAGCAGTTTGGAGGGCGGCTACGAGCAGTACTTC. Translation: CASSLEGGYEQYF.

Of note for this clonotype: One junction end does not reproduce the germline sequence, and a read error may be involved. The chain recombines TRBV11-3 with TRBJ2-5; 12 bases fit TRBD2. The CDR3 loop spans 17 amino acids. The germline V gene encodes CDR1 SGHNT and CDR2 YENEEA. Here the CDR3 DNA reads TGTGCGAGCAGGTTCTCGGGGACTAGCGGGCAAGGGGAGACCCAGTACTTC. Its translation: CASRFSGTSGQGETQYF.

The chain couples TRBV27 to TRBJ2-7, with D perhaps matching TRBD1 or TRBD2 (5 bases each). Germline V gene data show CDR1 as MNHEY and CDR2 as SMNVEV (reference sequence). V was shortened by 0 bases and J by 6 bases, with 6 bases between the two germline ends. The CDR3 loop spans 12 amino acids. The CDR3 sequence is CASSLSRGEQYF. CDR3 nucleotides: TGTGCCAGCAGTTTATCGAGGGGCGAGCAGTACTTC.

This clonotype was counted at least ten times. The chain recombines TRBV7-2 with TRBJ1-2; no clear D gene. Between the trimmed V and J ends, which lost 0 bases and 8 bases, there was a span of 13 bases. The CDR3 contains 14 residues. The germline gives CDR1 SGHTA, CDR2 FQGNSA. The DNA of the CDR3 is TGTGCCAGCAGCTTAGCTCGGGGATCTCGGGGCTACACCTTC. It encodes CASSLARGSRGYTF.

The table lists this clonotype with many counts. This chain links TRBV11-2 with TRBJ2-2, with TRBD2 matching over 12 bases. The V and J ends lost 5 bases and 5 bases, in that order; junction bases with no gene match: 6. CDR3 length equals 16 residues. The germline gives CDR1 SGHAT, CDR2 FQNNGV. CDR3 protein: CASSPPLAGGTGELFF. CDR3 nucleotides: TGTGCCAGCAGCCCACCCCTAGCGGGAGGGACCGGGGAGCTGTTTTTT.